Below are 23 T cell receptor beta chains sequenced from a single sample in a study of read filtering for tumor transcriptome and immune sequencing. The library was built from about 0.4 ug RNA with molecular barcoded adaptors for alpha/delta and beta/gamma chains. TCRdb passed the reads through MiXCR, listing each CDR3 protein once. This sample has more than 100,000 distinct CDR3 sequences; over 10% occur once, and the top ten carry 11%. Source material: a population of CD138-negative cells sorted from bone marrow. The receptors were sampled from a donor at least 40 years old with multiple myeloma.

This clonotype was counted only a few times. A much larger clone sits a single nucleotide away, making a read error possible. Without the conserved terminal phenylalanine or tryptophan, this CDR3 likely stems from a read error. The CDR3 sequence: CSAQQVVRGNTEAFS. The CDR3 DNA is TGCAGTGCCCAACAAGTTGTGCGAGGGAACACTGAAGCTTTCTCT. The V call is TRBV20-1, the J call TRBJ1-1, with unresolved D. This CDR3 has 15 amino acids. V gave up 6 bases and J gave up 1 base, with 18 bases separating them. Per germline, CDR1 DFQATT and CDR2 SNEGSKA (reference sequence).

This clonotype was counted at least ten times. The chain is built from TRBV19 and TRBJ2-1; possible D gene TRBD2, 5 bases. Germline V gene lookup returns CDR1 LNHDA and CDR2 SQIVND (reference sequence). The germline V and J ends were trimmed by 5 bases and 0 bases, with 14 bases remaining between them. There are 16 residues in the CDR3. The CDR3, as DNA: TGTGCCAGTAGTCCAAAGCGGAGCAGCTCCTACAATGAGCAGTTCTTC. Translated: CASSPKRSSSYNEQFF.

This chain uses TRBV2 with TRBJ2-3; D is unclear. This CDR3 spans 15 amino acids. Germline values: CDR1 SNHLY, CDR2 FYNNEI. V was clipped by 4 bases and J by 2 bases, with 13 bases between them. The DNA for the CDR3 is TGTGCCAGCAGTGTGAGAGGCGGAAACACAGATACGCAGTATTTT. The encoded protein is CASSVRGGNTDTQYF.

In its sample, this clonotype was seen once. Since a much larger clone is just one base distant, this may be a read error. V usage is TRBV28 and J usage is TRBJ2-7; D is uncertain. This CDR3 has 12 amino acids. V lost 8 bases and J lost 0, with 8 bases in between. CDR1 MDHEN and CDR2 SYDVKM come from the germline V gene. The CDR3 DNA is TGTGCCAGCGGCTCTGTCTCCTACGAGCAGTACTTC. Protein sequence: CASGSVSYEQYF. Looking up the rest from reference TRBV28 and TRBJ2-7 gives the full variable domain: DVKVTQSSRYLVKRTGEKVFLECVQDMDHENMFWYRQDPGLGLRLIYFSYDVKMKEKGDIPEGYSVSREKKERFSLILESASTNQTSMYLCASGSVSYEQYFGPGTRLTVT.

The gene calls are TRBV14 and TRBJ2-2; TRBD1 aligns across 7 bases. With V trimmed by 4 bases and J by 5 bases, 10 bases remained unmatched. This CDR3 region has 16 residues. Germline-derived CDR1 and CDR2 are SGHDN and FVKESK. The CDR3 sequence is CASSPIPGQRTGELFF. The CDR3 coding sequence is TGTGCCAGCAGCCCCATTCCGGGACAGAGAACCGGGGAGCTGTTTTTT.

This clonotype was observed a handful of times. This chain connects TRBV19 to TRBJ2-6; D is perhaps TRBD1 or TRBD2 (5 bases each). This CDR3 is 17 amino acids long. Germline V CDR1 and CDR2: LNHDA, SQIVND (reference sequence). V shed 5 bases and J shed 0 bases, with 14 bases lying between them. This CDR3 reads CASSLRSGTSGANVLTF. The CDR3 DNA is TGTGCCAGTAGTCTACGGTCCGGGACCTCTGGGGCCAACGTCCTGACTTTC.

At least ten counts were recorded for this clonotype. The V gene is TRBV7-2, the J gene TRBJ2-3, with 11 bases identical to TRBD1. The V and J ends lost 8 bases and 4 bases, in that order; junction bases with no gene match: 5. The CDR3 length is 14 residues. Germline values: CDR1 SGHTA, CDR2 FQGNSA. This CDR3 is CASSGTGGSDTQYF. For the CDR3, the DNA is TGTGCCAGCTCCGGGACAGGGGGTTCAGATACGCAGTATTTT.

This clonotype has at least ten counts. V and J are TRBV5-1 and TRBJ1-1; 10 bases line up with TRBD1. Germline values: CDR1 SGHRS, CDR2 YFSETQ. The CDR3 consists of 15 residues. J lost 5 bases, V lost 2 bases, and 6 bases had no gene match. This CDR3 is CASSFIGTGETEAFF. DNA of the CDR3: TGCGCCAGCAGCTTTATTGGGACAGGGGAGACTGAAGCTTTCTTT.

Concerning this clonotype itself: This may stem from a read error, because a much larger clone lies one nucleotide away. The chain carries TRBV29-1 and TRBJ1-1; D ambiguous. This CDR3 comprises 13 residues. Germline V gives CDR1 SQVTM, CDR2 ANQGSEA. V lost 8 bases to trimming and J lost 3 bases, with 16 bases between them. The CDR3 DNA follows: TGCAGCTCGGGCCAGGTGGCTGACACTGAAGCTTTCTTT. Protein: CSSGQVADTEAFF.

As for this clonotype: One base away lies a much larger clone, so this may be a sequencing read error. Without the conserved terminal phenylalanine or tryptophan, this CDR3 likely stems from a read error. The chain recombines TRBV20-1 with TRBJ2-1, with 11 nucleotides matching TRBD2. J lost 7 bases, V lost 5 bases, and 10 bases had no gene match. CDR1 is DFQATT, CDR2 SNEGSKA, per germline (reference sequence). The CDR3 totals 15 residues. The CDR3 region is CSARILAGGWNEQFL. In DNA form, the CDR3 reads TGCAGTGCTCGAATCCTAGCGGGGGGCTGGAATGAGCAGTTCCTC.

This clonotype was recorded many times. CDR3 region: CASSDSGGATYNEQFF. The DNA of the CDR3 is TGTGCCAGCAGTGATAGCGGGGGGGCCACCTACAATGAGCAGTTCTTC. The chain employs TRBV12-3 or TRBV12-4 and TRBJ2-1; TRBD2 matches at 11 bases. This CDR3 comprises 16 residues. Unmatched junction bases numbered 5, after V lost 5 bases and J lost 2 bases.

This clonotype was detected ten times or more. CDR3 in amino acids: CASSQDAGVDTQYF. For the CDR3, the DNA is TGTGCCAGCAGCCAAGATGCGGGGGTAGATACGCAGTATTTT. The chain carries TRBV3-1 and TRBJ2-3; 7 nucleotides match TRBD2. With 0 bases clipped from V and 5 bases from J, the junction kept 2 bases outside the gene matches. Germline V gene lookup returns CDR1 LGHDT and CDR2 YNNKEL (reference sequence). The CDR3 spans 14 residues.

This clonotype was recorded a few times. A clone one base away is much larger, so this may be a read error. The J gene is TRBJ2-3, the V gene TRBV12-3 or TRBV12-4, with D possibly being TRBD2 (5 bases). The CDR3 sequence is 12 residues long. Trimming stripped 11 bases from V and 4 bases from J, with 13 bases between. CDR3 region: CACGGSADTQYF. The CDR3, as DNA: TGTGCCTGCGGAGGAAGTGCAGATACGCAGTATTTT.

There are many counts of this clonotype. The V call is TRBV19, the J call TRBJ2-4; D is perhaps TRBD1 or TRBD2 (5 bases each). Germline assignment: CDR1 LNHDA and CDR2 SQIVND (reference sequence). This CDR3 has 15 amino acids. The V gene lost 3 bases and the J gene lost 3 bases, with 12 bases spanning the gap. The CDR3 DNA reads TGTGCCAGTAGTATGTTGAGGGGTGGCAAAAACATTCAGTACTTC. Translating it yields CASSMLRGGKNIQYF.

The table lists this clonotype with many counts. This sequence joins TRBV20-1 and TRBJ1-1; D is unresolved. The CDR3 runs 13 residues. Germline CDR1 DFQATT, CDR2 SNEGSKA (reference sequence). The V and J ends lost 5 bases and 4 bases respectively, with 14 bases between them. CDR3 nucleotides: TGCAGTGCTCAGAAGGACGTGTTCACTGAAGCTTTCTTT. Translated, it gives CSAQKDVFTEAFF.

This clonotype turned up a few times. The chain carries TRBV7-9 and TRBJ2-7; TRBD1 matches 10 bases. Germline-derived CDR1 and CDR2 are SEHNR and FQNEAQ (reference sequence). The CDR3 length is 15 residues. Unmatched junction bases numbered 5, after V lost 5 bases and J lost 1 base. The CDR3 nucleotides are TGTGCCAGCAGCCGGGGACAGGGGCAATCCTACGAGCAGTACTTC. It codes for CASSRGQGQSYEQYF.

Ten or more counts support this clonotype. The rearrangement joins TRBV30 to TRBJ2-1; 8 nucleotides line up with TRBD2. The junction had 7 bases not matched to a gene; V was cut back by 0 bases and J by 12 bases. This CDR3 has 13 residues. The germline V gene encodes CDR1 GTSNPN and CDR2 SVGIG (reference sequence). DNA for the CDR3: TGTGCCTGGAGTGTACCCGGGAGGGCCCGGCAGTTCTTC. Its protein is CAWSVPGRARQFF.

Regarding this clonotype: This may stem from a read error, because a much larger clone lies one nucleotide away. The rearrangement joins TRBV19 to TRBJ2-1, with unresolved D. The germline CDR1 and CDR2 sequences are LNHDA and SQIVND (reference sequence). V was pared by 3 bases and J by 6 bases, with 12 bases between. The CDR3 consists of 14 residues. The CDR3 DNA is TGTGCCAGTAGTATGGGTCCGGAAGGCAATGAGCAGTTCTTC. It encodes CASSMGPEGNEQFF.

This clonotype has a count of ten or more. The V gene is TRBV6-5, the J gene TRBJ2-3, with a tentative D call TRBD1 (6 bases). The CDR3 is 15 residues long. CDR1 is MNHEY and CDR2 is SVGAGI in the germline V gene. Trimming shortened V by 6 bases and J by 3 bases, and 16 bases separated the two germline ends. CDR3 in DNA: TGTGCCAGCAGCCCGGATTGGGGGCATACAGATACGCAGTATTTT. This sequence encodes CASSPDWGHTDTQYF.

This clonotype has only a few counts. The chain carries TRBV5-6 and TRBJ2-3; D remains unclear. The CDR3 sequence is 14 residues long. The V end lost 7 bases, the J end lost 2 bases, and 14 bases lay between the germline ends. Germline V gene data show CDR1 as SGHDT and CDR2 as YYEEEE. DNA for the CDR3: TGTGCCAGCGCAGTATACACTTCCACAGATACGCAGTATTTT. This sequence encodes CASAVYTSTDTQYF.

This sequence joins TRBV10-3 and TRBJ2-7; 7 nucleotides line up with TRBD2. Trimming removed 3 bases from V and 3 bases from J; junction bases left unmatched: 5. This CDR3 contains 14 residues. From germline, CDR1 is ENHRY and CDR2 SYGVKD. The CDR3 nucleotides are TGTGCCATCAGTGACCTAGGCGGGAGCTACGAGCAGTACTTC. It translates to CAISDLGGSYEQYF.

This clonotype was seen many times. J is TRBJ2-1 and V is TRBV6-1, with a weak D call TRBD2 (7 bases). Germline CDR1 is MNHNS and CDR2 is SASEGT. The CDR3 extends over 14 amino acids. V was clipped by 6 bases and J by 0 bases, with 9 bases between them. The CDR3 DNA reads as TGTGCCAGCAGCGCGGGGGCCTCCTACAATGAGCAGTTCTTC. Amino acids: CASSAGASYNEQFF.

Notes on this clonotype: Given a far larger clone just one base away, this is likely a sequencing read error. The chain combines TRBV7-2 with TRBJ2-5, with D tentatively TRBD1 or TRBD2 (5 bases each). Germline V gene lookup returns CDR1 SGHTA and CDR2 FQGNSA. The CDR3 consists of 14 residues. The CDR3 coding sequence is TGTGCCAGCAGCTTTCAGGGACGTAAAGATACCCAGTACTTC. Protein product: CASSFQGRKDTQYF.